This T cell receptor beta chain was captured in a study of metastatic and nonmetastatic thyroid tumors. Study-level background: A comparison of repertoires was made across blood and tumor or nodule tissue from malignant and benign thyroid patients.

As for this clone: The antigen remains undetermined. A read error may explain this, as a much larger clone is one base away.

Every patient underwent thyroid surgery untreated. General observations from the study: Within blood and tumor, benign nodules reportedly had significantly lower TCR beta diversity than malignant thyroid tumors did.

Original analysis: Across clinicopathological groups, CDR3 differences served as the basis for building a distant-metastasis classifier for papillary thyroid cancer. TCRdb re-called the PCR reads through MiXCR. These V and J calls originate from TCRdb's pipeline instead of the authors' own analysis. The sample contains about 92,000 clones, about 16% of which appear only once. This clonotype was obtained from a female donor with papillary thyroid cancer or a benign thyroid nodule (not recorded which). Some clones in this sample may be carry-over from other donors' samples. Specimen: blood.

CDR3 in DNA: TGTGCCAGCAGTCCCGGGACCGCCAATAACTTC. The encoded protein is CASSPGTANNF. This chain uses TRBV12-3 or TRBV12-4 with TRBJ2-4; D might be TRBD1 or TRBD2, each matching 5 bases. This CDR3 region has 11 residues.